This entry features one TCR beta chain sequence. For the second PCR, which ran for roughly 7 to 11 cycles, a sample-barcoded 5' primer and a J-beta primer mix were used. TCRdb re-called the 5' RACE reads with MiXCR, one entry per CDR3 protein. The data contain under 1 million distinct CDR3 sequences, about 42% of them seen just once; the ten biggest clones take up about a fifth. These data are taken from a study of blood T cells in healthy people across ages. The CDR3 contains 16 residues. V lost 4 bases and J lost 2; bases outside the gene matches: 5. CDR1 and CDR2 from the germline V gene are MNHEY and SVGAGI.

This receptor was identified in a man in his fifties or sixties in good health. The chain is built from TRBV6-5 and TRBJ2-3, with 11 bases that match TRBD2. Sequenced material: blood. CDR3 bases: TGTGCCAGCAGTTGGGTAGCGGGGGGGTACACAGATACGCAGTATTTT. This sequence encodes CASSWVAGGYTDTQYF.